This T cell receptor (beta chain) was recorded in a study of Ad26.COV2.S vaccination and SARS-CoV-2 variants. TCRdb keeps only in-frame clones here, not all; method: immunoSEQ multiplex PCR. This sample has under 550,000 clones, with approximately 92% found just once. As for treatment: roughly 19 received Ad26.COV2.S at low or high dose, single or two shots; several received placebo; per-sample allocation not given. Samples came from day 63 after the first vaccine or placebo injection. The V gene lost 0 bases and the J gene lost 2 bases, with 11 bases spanning the gap. The CDR3 has 14 amino acids. Germline V CDR1 and CDR2: GTSNPN, SVGIG (reference sequence).

This TCR came from a person aged 18-60 years who received the Ad26.COV2.S COVID-19 vaccine or a placebo. This chain links TRBV30 with TRBJ2-7; possible D gene TRBD2, 6 bases. The sample was peripheral blood, taken in a trial of Ad26.COV2.S vaccine versus placebo. The CDR3 sequence: CAWSVAGYAYEQYF. CDR3 DNA: TGTGCCTGGAGTGTAGCGGGTTACGCCTACGAGCAGTACTTC. The complete variable domain, with remaining parts taken from reference TRBV30 and TRBJ2-7, reads SQTIHQWPATLVQPVGSPLSLECTVEGTSNPNLYWYRQAAGRGLQLLFYSVGIGQISSEVPQNLSASRPQDRQFILSSKKLLLSDSGFYLCAWSVAGYAYEQYFGPGTRLTVT.